One and the same sample provided the 10 T cell receptor beta chains below, sequenced in a study of blood T cell repertoires in COVID-19. Profiled with immunoSEQ multiplex PCR; TCRdb holds only in-frame clones, not every one. The data show about 180,000 clones, with about 86% seen just once and 7% to 10% held by the top ten. Input material: peripheral blood. The receptors were gathered from a man over 45 with active or convalescent COVID-19.

This chain joins TRBV5-1 and TRBJ2-5; 10 positions match TRBD2. After removal of 3 bases from V and 5 bases from J, the junction contained 10 bases not matched to a gene. CDR1 SGHRS and CDR2 YFSETQ come from the germline V gene. The CDR3 extends over 16 amino acids. CDR3 bases: TGCGCCAGCAGCTACCAGCGGGGGGGCCGATGGGAGACCCAGTACTTC. As protein: CASSYQRGGRWETQYF.

Only a few counts were recorded for this clone. The chain has TRBV5-1 and TRBJ1-1; no clear D. The CDR3 has 12 residues. Trimming pared 0 bases from V and 7 bases from J, leaving 7 bases between. The V gene's germline CDR1 is SGHRS and CDR2 YFSETQ. The CDR3 region is CASSLVGVEAFF. The CDR3 region has the DNA TGCGCCAGCAGCTTGGTCGGTGTTGAAGCTTTCTTT.

The chain joins TRBV5-1 to TRBJ1-3; D gene uncertain. The V and J ends lost 4 bases and 1 base respectively, with 9 bases between them. Germline V CDR1 and CDR2: SGHRS, YFSETQ. There are 14 residues in the CDR3. The CDR3 bases are TGCGCCAGCAGCCCGCCGGAGTCTGGAAACACCATATATTTT. It encodes CASSPPESGNTIYF.

V is TRBV6-5 and J is TRBJ1-6, with D possibly TRBD1 on 5 matching bases. V lost 3 bases to trimming and J lost 7 bases, with 10 bases between them. The CDR3 loop spans 14 amino acids. CDR1 and CDR2 from the germline V gene are MNHEY and SVGAGI. CDR3 bases: TGTGCCAGCAGTTATATCAGGGCCAATTCACCCCTCCACTTT. Protein product: CASSYIRANSPLHF.

The rearrangement joins TRBV7-7 to TRBJ2-2; 7 nucleotides agree with TRBD1. Germline assignment: CDR1 SSHAT and CDR2 FNYEAQ (reference sequence). The CDR3 extends over 17 amino acids. With 3 bases clipped from V and 2 bases from J, the junction kept 9 bases outside the gene matches. This chain's CDR3 is CASSLNPGQSNTGELFF. In nucleotides, the CDR3 is TGTGCCAGCAGCTTGAATCCGGGACAGAGCAACACCGGGGAGCTGTTTTTT.

J is TRBJ2-3 and V is TRBV6-5; D remains ambiguous. V was pared by 9 bases and J by 3 bases, with 13 bases between. Germline-derived CDR1 and CDR2 are MNHEY and SVGAGI. The length of the CDR3 is 13 residues. This chain's CDR3 is CASRGSATDTQYF. CDR3 in DNA: TGTGCCAGTCGCGGATCAGCAACAGATACGCAGTATTTT.

The table lists this clone with many counts. CDR3 in DNA: TGTGCCAGCAGTACAAAACAGGGGAGCCAGCCCCAGCATTTT. Its protein is CASSTKQGSQPQHF. The chain links TRBV27 to TRBJ1-5; 7 nucleotides align to TRBD1. CDR1 MNHEY and CDR2 SMNVEV come from the germline V gene (reference sequence). CDR3 size: 14 residues. V lost 5 bases to trimming and J lost 7 bases; unmatched junction nucleotides: 8.

The rearrangement joins TRBV6-5 to TRBJ1-1; D is undetermined. CDR1 MNHEY and CDR2 SVGAGI come from the germline V gene. With 1 base removed from V and 6 bases from J, the gap between germline ends came to 9 bases. This CDR3 contains 13 residues. The DNA for the CDR3 is TGTGCCAGCAGTTACTTGGAGAAGGCTGAAGCTTTCTTT. Protein: CASSYLEKAEAFF.

V and J are TRBV12-5 and TRBJ1-6, with D unresolved. From germline, CDR1 is LGHNT and CDR2 FRNRAP. CDR3 length: 10 residues. Trimming left V 8 bases short and J 6 bases short, with 2 bases between. The CDR3 DNA reads TGTGCTAGTCGTAATTCACCCCTCCACTTT. Its protein product is CASRNSPLHF.

The chain is built from TRBV19 and TRBJ1-2, with TRBD1 matching 12 bases. V dropped 5 bases and J dropped 6; count of bases not matched to a gene: 16. CDR1 LNHDA and CDR2 SQIVND come from the germline V gene (reference sequence). CDR3 length: 18 residues. DNA of the CDR3: TGTGCCAGTAGTGGAATCCCGGGACAGGGGGCGATTGGGGATGGCTACACCTTC. Its protein product is CASSGIPGQGAIGDGYTF.